What follows describes a single TCR beta chain. Method: immunoSEQ multiplex PCR; TCRdb's copy keeps in-frame clones and lacks some. The sample includes roughly 250,000 clones, 79% seen only once; the top ten take 3% to 4%. The sample belongs to a study of blood T cell repertoires in COVID-19. Trimming shortened V by 6 bases and J by 3 bases, and 17 bases separated the two germline ends. This CDR3 spans 16 amino acids. Per germline, CDR1 MDHEN and CDR2 SYDVKM. The V gene is TRBV28, the J gene TRBJ1-4; D may be TRBD1 (5 bases). This sequence was found in a woman aged 40 to 50 with active or convalescent COVID-19. Input material: peripheral blood. The CDR3 is CASSPGLGEANEKLFF. Here the CDR3 DNA reads TGTGCCAGCAGCCCGGGACTCGGGGAGGCTAATGAAAAACTGTTTTTT.